This entry concerns a single T cell receptor (beta chain). These data are taken from a study of identifying expanded T cells in peripheral blood. Trimming shortened V by 2 bases and J by 1 base, and 14 bases separated the two germline ends. This CDR3 spans 16 amino acids. Assay used: immunoSEQ multiplex PCR; TCRdb lists only in-frame clones, some missing. The table lists about 82,000 clones, about 87% of them singletons. The chain uses TRBV23-1 and TRBJ2-5, with D possibly being TRBD1 (6 bases). TRBV23-1 is given ORF status, its function remaining uncertain. The specimen sequenced was blood. The source of this sequence is a person aged 18 to 70 in good health. CDR3 in DNA: TGCGCCAGCAGTCAAGAGGAGAGACAGGCCCAAGAGACCCAGTACTTC. Translation gives CASSQEERQAQETQYF.